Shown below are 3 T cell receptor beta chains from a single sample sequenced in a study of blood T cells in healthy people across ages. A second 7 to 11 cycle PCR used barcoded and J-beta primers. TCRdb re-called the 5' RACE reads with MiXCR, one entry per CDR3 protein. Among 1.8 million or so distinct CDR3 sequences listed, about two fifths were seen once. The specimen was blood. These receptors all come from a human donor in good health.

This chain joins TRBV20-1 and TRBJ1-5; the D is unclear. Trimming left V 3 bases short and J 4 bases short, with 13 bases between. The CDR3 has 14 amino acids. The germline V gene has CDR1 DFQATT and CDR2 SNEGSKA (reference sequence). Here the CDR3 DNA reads TGCAGTGCTAGTTGGGCAGCGGGTAATCAGCCCCAGCATTTT. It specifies CSASWAAGNQPQHF.

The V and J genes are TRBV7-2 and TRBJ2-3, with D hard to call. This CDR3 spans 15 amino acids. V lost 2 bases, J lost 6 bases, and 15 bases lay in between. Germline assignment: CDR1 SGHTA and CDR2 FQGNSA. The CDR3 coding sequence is TGTGCCAGCAGCTTACTGGGGAACCCAGGCGATACGCAGTATTTT. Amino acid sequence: CASSLLGNPGDTQYF. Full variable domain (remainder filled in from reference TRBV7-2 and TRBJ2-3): GAGVSQSPSNKVTEKGKDVELRCDPISGHTALYWYRQSLGQGLEFLIYFQGNSAPDKSGLPSDRFSAERTGGSVSTLTIQRTQQEDSAVYLCASSLLGNPGDTQYFGPGTRLTVL.

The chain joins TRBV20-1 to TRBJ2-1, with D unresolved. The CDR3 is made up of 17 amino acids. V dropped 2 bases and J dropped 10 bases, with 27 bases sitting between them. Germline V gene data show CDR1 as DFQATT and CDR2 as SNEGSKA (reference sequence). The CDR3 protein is CSARLVASQTSTEEQFF. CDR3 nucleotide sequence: TGCAGTGCTAGATTGGTGGCCTCCCAGACTTCAACCGAGGAGCAGTTCTTC.